This record concerns one T cell receptor beta chain sequence. Participant-given clinical history determined each cohort assignment. The CDR3 is 11 amino acids. Germline V gene sequence: CDR1 MDHEN, CDR2 SYDVKM. The V and J ends lost 3 bases and 6 bases respectively, with 4 bases between them. This sample stems from a study of blood T cell repertoires in COVID-19. Across the study: Researchers got acute and convalescent COVID-19 samples from the United States, Italy and Spain.

In the original analysis: Amplifying reference gene primers gave estimates of nucleated cell counts. TCRdb's copy holds only in-frame clones and misses some; the assay was immunoSEQ multiplex PCR. The DNA was the basis for D and trimming; V, J and clone size are from that table. Of around 230,000 clones listed, roughly 86% are singletons. Material for sequencing was PBMCs or T cells enriched from blood (not recorded which). This TCR derives from a man aged 18 to 30 with acute COVID-19. V and J are TRBV28 and TRBJ2-3; D remains unclear. The CDR3: CASSFSDTQYF. CDR3 nucleotides: TGTGCCAGCAGTTTTTCTGATACGCAGTATTTT.